This T cell receptor (beta chain) came from a study of shared clonotypes between healthy human individuals. The CDR3 has 15 amino acids. Trimming left V 3 bases short and J 5 bases short, with 14 bases between. Germline CDR1 reads SGHNT; CDR2 reads YYREEE (reference sequence). 250 to 300 ng DNA, roughly 30,000 T cell genomes, went into unsorted PBMC replicate PCRs. The protocol was immunoSEQ multiplex PCR, while the TCRdb copy is restricted to in-frame clones and leaves out a portion. The table has about half a million clones, about 85% seen once. This clone occurred a few times. This receptor was taken from a woman between 40 and 50 years old in good health. Some clones in this sample may be carry-over from other donors' samples. Sequenced: PBMCs. This chain links TRBV5-4 with TRBJ2-2; no clear D. CDR3 protein: CASSYDPRSTGELFF. The CDR3 DNA reads as TGTGCCAGCAGCTACGACCCTAGGAGTACCGGGGAGCTGTTTTTT.